The rows below give T cell receptor beta chains drawn from one sample of a study of CD8 T cells in ankylosing spondylitis. From the 5' RACE reads, TCRdb called clonotypes with MiXCR, one entry per CDR3 protein. The repertoire consists of fewer than 200,000 distinct CDR3 sequences, with 15% to 20% occurring once and the leading ten covering around 7.6%. The sample taken for sequencing was blood, either unsorted or a sorted T cell fraction (not recorded which). These receptor sequences come from a male donor with ankylosing spondylitis or in good health (not recorded which). Each CDR3 is given with its conserved first and last residue. The order of the fields is CDR3 length, D gene, clone size, J gene, V gene, CDR3 DNA, CDR3 protein. D genes are given only for firm matches. A clone size is listed for some rows: how often the clone was seen (once, few, many), or a class if it is expanded.

CDR3 length: 12; D gene: NA; clone size: many; J gene: TRBJ2-7; V gene: TRBV29-1; CDR3 DNA: TGCAGCGTTGAAGATTTGGGGCCCGAGCAGTACTTC; CDR3 protein: CSVEDLGPEQYF
CDR3 length: 13; D gene: NA; clone size: few; J gene: TRBJ1-1; V gene: TRBV7-9; CDR3 DNA: TGTGCCAGCAGCCCCGGTTGGAACACTGAAGCTTTCTTT; CDR3 protein: CASSPGWNTEAFF
CDR3 length: 12; D gene: NA; clone size: NA; J gene: TRBJ2-7; V gene: TRBV20-1; CDR3 DNA: TGCAGTTTGCGGTTAGGCGGCTACGAGCAGTACTTC; CDR3 protein: CSLRLGGYEQYF
CDR3 length: 16; D gene: TRBD2; clone size: many; J gene: TRBJ2-5; V gene: TRBV5-1; CDR3 DNA: TGCGCCAGCAGCTACCAACTAGCGGGAGGAGGAGAGACCCAGTACTTC; CDR3 protein: CASSYQLAGGGETQYF
CDR3 length: 12; D gene: NA; clone size: many; J gene: TRBJ1-3; V gene: TRBV12-3/TRBV12-4; CDR3 DNA: TGTGCGTGGGCATCCTCTGGAAACACCATATATTTT; CDR3 protein: CAWASSGNTIYF
CDR3 length: 13; D gene: NA; clone size: many; J gene: TRBJ1-5; V gene: TRBV3-1; CDR3 DNA: TGTGCCAGCAGCCATGGAGGGGATCAGCCCCAGCATTTT; CDR3 protein: CASSHGGDQPQHF
CDR3 length: 14; D gene: NA; clone size: few; J gene: TRBJ2-5; V gene: TRBV7-9; CDR3 DNA: TGTGCCAGCAGCAGAGATTTCGTCGGGGAGACCCAGTACTTC; CDR3 protein: CASSRDFVGETQYF
CDR3 length: 13; D gene: NA; clone size: many; J gene: TRBJ1-2; V gene: TRBV12-3/TRBV12-4; CDR3 DNA: TGTGCCACCGGCAGCCAGTCTAACTATGGCTACACCTTC; CDR3 protein: CATGSQSNYGYTF
CDR3 length: 15; D gene: NA; clone size: NA; J gene: TRBJ2-3; V gene: TRBV5-6; CDR3 DNA: TGTGCCAGCAGCTTGATATCGGGAGTTGGAGATACGCAGTATTTT; CDR3 protein: CASSLISGVGDTQYF
CDR3 length: 18; D gene: NA; clone size: NA; J gene: TRBJ2-7; V gene: TRBV11-1; CDR3 DNA: TGTGCCAGCAGCCCGCAGCCCCACCTCTTAGTGAAAGCCTACGAGCAGTACTTC; CDR3 protein: CASSPQPHLLVKAYEQYF
CDR3 length: 16; D gene: NA; clone size: NA; J gene: TRBJ1-5; V gene: TRBV6-6; CDR3 DNA: TGTGCCAGCAGTTACTCGGCAGGGGTTGGCAATCAGTCCCAGCATTTT; CDR3 protein: CASSYSAGVGNQSQHF
CDR3 length: 14; D gene: TRBD1; clone size: NA; J gene: TRBJ1-4; V gene: TRBV5-1; CDR3 DNA: TGCGCCAGCAGCTTACCGGACAGGGGTGAAAAACTGTTTTTT; CDR3 protein: CASSLPDRGEKLFF
CDR3 length: 15; D gene: NA; clone size: few; J gene: TRBJ2-2; V gene: TRBV9; CDR3 DNA: TGTGCCAGCAAGTTGTTGGGAGAGTTCGCCGGGGAGCTGTTTTTT; CDR3 protein: CASKLLGEFAGELFF
CDR3 length: 12; D gene: NA; clone size: many; J gene: TRBJ2-5; V gene: TRBV24-1; CDR3 DNA: TGTGCCACCAGTGCGGGGCTGGAGACCCAGTACTTC; CDR3 protein: CATSAGLETQYF
CDR3 length: 14; D gene: NA; clone size: many; J gene: TRBJ2-7; V gene: TRBV20-1; CDR3 DNA: TGCAGTGCTAGAGATCCAGCGGAAGGCTACGAGCAGTACTTC; CDR3 protein: CSARDPAEGYEQYF
CDR3 length: 15; D gene: TRBD2; clone size: NA; J gene: TRBJ2-3; V gene: TRBV19; CDR3 DNA: TGTGCCAGTGGCCGGGAGGGCCCGAGGACAGATACGCAGTATTTT; CDR3 protein: CASGREGPRTDTQYF
CDR3 length: 13; D gene: TRBD2; clone size: many; J gene: TRBJ2-1; V gene: TRBV12-3/TRBV12-4; CDR3 DNA: TGTGCCAGCAGTTGGACTAGCGACAATGAGCAGTTCTTC; CDR3 protein: CASSWTSDNEQFF
CDR3 length: 14; D gene: NA; clone size: few; J gene: TRBJ2-1; V gene: TRBV5-1; CDR3 DNA: TGCGCCAGCAGCTTTGAGGGGGATTACAATGAGCAGTTCTTC; CDR3 protein: CASSFEGDYNEQFF
CDR3 length: 15; D gene: NA; clone size: many; J gene: TRBJ1-4; V gene: TRBV6-5; CDR3 DNA: TGTGCCAGCAGTTACTTGGCGCAGAGGAATGAAAAACTGTTTTTT; CDR3 protein: CASSYLAQRNEKLFF
CDR3 length: 13; D gene: TRBD2; clone size: many; J gene: TRBJ2-2; V gene: TRBV6-4; CDR3 DNA: TGTGCCACCCGGGACTATAACACCGGGGAGCTGTTTTTT; CDR3 protein: CATRDYNTGELFF
CDR3 length: 15; D gene: NA; clone size: NA; J gene: TRBJ2-1; V gene: TRBV3-1; CDR3 DNA: TGTGCCAGCAGCCAAGTGGGCACCCGGAGAGGTGAGCAGTTCTTC; CDR3 protein: CASSQVGTRRGEQFF
CDR3 length: 24; D gene: TRBD1; clone size: NA; J gene: TRBJ2-2; V gene: TRBV14; CDR3 DNA: TGTGCCAGCAGCCAAGGTCTTCTTTTTTATCGACGTGCCGACAGGGGCACGAACACCGGGGAGCTGTTTTTT; CDR3 protein: CASSQGLLFYRRADRGTNTGELFF
CDR3 length: 12; D gene: NA; clone size: many; J gene: TRBJ1-5; V gene: TRBV12-3/TRBV12-4; CDR3 DNA: TGTGCCAGCAGACTTAGCAATCAGCCCCAGCATTTT; CDR3 protein: CASRLSNQPQHF
CDR3 length: 15; D gene: NA; clone size: NA; J gene: TRBJ2-7; V gene: TRBV23-1; CDR3 DNA: TGCGCCAGCAGTCATGAGGAGGGAAGGGTCTACGAGCAGTACTTC; CDR3 protein: CASSHEEGRVYEQYF
CDR3 length: 13; D gene: NA; clone size: NA; J gene: TRBJ2-7; V gene: TRBV5-6; CDR3 DNA: TGTGCCAGCGGCCCCCGGGACCTCCTTTGGCAGTACTTC; CDR3 protein: CASGPRDLLWQYF
CDR3 length: 16; D gene: TRBD1; clone size: few; J gene: TRBJ2-5; V gene: TRBV18; CDR3 DNA: TGTGCCAGCTCACCCTTCCGACAGGGGGCGGAGGAGACCCAGTACTTC; CDR3 protein: CASSPFRQGAEETQYF
CDR3 length: 16; D gene: NA; clone size: many; J gene: TRBJ1-1; V gene: TRBV4-1; CDR3 DNA: TGCGCCAGCAGCCAAGTAATGGGACCACTGAACACTGAAGCTTTCTTT; CDR3 protein: CASSQVMGPLNTEAFF
CDR3 length: 12; D gene: NA; clone size: NA; J gene: TRBJ2-3; V gene: TRBV5-1; CDR3 DNA: TGCGCCAGCAGCTTCCATCTAGATACGCAGTATTTT; CDR3 protein: CASSFHLDTQYF
CDR3 length: 14; D gene: TRBD1; clone size: NA; J gene: TRBJ2-5; V gene: TRBV18; CDR3 DNA: TGTGCCAGCTCACCACCTGGGACAGTTCCGACCCAGTACTTC; CDR3 protein: CASSPPGTVPTQYF
CDR3 length: 17; D gene: TRBD2; clone size: NA; J gene: TRBJ2-2; V gene: TRBV11-2; CDR3 DNA: TGTGCCAGCAGCTTACTAGCGGGAGGAGGGAACACCGGGGAGCTGTTTTTT; CDR3 protein: CASSLLAGGGNTGELFF
CDR3 length: 14; D gene: NA; clone size: many; J gene: TRBJ1-6; V gene: TRBV6-1; CDR3 DNA: TGTGCCAGCAGCCCCGACAGTCGATATTCACCCCTCCACTTT; CDR3 protein: CASSPDSRYSPLHF
CDR3 length: 11; D gene: NA; clone size: NA; J gene: TRBJ2-3; V gene: TRBV12-3/TRBV12-4; CDR3 DNA: TGTGCCAGCAGCCAGATCGATACGCAGTATTTT; CDR3 protein: CASSQIDTQYF
CDR3 length: 15; D gene: TRBD1; clone size: NA; J gene: TRBJ2-1; V gene: TRBV20-1; CDR3 DNA: TGCAGTGCTAGATCGGACAGGGTCTCCTACAATGAGCAGTTCTTC; CDR3 protein: CSARSDRVSYNEQFF
CDR3 length: 12; D gene: NA; clone size: NA; J gene: TRBJ1-1; V gene: TRBV20-1; CDR3 DNA: TGCAGTGCTAGAGAGGGGAACACTGAAGCTTTCTTT; CDR3 protein: CSAREGNTEAFF
CDR3 length: 15; D gene: TRBD1; clone size: many; J gene: TRBJ1-6; V gene: TRBV5-1; CDR3 DNA: TGCGCCAGCAGCTTGGACAGGGACAGTAATTCACCCCTCCACTTT; CDR3 protein: CASSLDRDSNSPLHF